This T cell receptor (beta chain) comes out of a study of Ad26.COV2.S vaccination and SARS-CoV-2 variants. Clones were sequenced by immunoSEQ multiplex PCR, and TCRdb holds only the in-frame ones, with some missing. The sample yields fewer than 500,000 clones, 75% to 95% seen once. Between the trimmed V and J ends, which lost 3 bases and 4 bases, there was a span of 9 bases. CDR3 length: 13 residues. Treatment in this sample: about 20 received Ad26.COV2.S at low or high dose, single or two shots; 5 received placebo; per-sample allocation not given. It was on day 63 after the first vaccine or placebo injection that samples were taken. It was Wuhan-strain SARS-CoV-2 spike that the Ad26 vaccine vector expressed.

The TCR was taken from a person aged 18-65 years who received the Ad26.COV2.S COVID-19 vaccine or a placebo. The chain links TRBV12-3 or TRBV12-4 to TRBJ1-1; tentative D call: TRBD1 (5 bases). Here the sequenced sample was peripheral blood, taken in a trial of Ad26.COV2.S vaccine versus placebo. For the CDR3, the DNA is TGTGCCAGCAGTTTTACGGGGGGCACTGAAGCTTTCTTT. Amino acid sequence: CASSFTGGTEAFF.